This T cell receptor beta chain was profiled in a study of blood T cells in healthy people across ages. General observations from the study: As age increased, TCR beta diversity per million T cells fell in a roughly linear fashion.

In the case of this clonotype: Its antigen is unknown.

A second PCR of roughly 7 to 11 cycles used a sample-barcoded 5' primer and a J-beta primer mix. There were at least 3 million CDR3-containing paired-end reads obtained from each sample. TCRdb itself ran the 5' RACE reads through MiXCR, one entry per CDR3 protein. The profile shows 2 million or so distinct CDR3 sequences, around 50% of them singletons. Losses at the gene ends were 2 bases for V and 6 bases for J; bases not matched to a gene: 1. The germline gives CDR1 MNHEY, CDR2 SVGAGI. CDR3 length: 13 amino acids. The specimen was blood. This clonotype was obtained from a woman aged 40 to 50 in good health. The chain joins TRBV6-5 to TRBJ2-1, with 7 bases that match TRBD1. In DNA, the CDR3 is TGTGCCAGCAGTTACAGGGGGCTCAATGAGCAGTTCTTC. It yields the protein CASSYRGLNEQFF.